This T cell receptor beta chain derives from a study of blood T cell repertoires in COVID-19. The table came from immunoSEQ multiplex PCR; TCRdb's copy has only in-frame clones and leaves some out. The profile shows roughly 130,000 clones, around 84% of them singletons. The CDR3 length is 23 residues. CDR1 and CDR2 from the germline V gene are SNHLY and FYNNEI. After removal of 6 bases from V and 1 base from J, the junction contained 24 bases not matched to a gene. The chain links TRBV2 to TRBJ2-6, with 10 bases lining up with TRBD1. The origin of this receptor is a woman aged 25-40 years who had recovered from COVID-19. Sequenced sample: PBMCs or T cells enriched from blood (not recorded which). Here the CDR3 DNA reads TGTGCCAGCAGGCCCCCGATCGGGACAGGGGAACCCAACGGCCGATCTGGGGCCAACGTCCTGACTTTC. Translated, it gives CASRPPIGTGEPNGRSGANVLTF.